One sample yielded the 2 T cell receptor beta chains listed below, sequenced in a study of Graves' ophthalmopathy and Graves' hyperthyroidism. RNA transcripts were the template, and TCR beta CDR3 regions were amplified from them. HTBI-primed first-round RT-PCR preceded second-round multiplex PCR. One entry per CDR3 protein results from TCRdb running MiXCR on the multiplex PCR reads. The sample lists about 500,000 distinct CDR3 sequences; roughly 40% were seen once. The sample taken for sequencing was peripheral blood or thyroid tissue (not recorded which). The receptor set was obtained from an adult man with Graves' hyperthyroidism.

This clonotype has at least ten counts. This chain links TRBV7-9 with TRBJ2-7; 10 positions match TRBD2. The junction had 9 bases not matched to a gene; V was cut back by 6 bases and J by 1 base. The germline CDR1 and CDR2 sequences are SEHNR and FQNEAQ (reference sequence). This CDR3 comprises 16 residues. The CDR3 loop reads CASSPSGRGFSYEQYF. DNA of the CDR3: TGTGCCAGCAGTCCTAGCGGGAGAGGATTTTCCTACGAGCAGTACTTC.

The V and J genes are TRBV9 and TRBJ2-7; 10 positions agree with TRBD1. The CDR3 loop spans 15 amino acids. Per the germline V gene, CDR1 is SGDLS and CDR2 is YYNGEE. With V trimmed by 0 bases and J by 7 bases, 7 bases remained unmatched. The CDR3 region is CASSVGDRGRDEQYF. In DNA form, the CDR3 reads TGTGCCAGCAGCGTAGGCGACAGGGGGCGTGATGAGCAGTACTTC.